Listed below are T cell receptor beta chains from one sample, sequenced in a study of T cell changes during pregnancy in multiple sclerosis. Using immunoSEQ multiplex PCR, the repertoire was profiled, and TCRdb retains in-frame clones only, with some absent. This sample has 35,000 to 55,000 clones, with more than 80% found just once. Sequenced here: CD4+ T cells from peripheral blood mononuclear cells, sampled before pregnancy. These receptors originate from a female donor with multiple sclerosis, enrolled in a pregnancy study. Both conserved end residues are part of each CDR3. The order of the fields is CDR3 protein, CDR3 DNA, clone size, V gene, D gene, J gene. A D gene is named only where the DNA matches it firmly. For some rows the clone size is stated as once, few or many, or as a class when expanded; others skip it.

CDR3: CASSLRLAGGGDEQYF
DNA: TGTGCCAGCAGCTTGAGACTAGCGGGAGGAGGAGACGAGCAGTACTTC
size: NA
V: TRBV5-4
D: TRBD2
J: TRBJ2-7

CDR3: CASRRDRLGTNQPQHF
DNA: TGTGCCAGCCGAAGAGACAGGCTTGGGACCAATCAGCCCCAGCATTTT
size: NA
V: TRBV2
D: NA
J: TRBJ1-5

CDR3: CASSESSVGGYEQYF
DNA: TGTGCCAGCAGTGAATCATCAGTAGGGGGCTACGAGCAGTACTTC
size: NA
V: TRBV25-1
D: NA
J: TRBJ2-7

CDR3: CATREGTNTEAFF
DNA: TGTGCCACTCGAGAGGGTACGAACACTGAAGCTTTCTTT
size: NA
V: TRBV10-3
D: NA
J: TRBJ1-1

CDR3: CASSLNNAGSYGYTF
DNA: TGTGCCAGCAGCTTAAATAATGCGGGGAGCTATGGCTACACCTTC
size: NA
V: TRBV7-9
D: NA
J: TRBJ1-2

CDR3: CASSLAGASGGKDTQYF
DNA: TGCGCCAGCAGCTTGGCCGGTGCTAGCGGGGGTAAGGATACGCAGTATTTT
size: NA
V: TRBV5-1
D: TRBD2
J: TRBJ2-3

CDR3: CASSQTSGNYEQYF
DNA: TGTGCCAGCAGTCAGACTAGCGGAAACTACGAGCAGTACTTC
size: NA
V: TRBV27
D: TRBD2
J: TRBJ2-7

CDR3: CASSIGDRVGGYTF
DNA: TGTGCCAGTAGTATAGGAGACAGGGTCGGTGGCTACACCTTC
size: NA
V: TRBV19
D: TRBD1
J: TRBJ1-2

CDR3: CASSPERQGEGLAGELFF
DNA: TGTGCCAGCAGCCCGGAACGACAGGGGGAGGGGTTGGCCGGGGAGCTGTTTTTT
size: NA
V: TRBV7-2
D: TRBD1
J: TRBJ2-2

CDR3: CASSSGSGAYNEQFF
DNA: TGTGCCAGCAGCTCGGGTTCCGGGGCCTACAATGAGCAGTTCTTC
size: NA
V: TRBV11-3
D: NA
J: TRBJ2-1

CDR3: CASSQGGAGDTQYF
DNA: TGTGCCAGCAGCCAAGGAGGAGCGGGAGATACGCAGTATTTT
size: NA
V: TRBV14
D: NA
J: TRBJ2-3

CDR3: CASSRQGALSQPQHF
DNA: TGTGCCAGCAGCCGTCAGGGGGCGCTTAGTCAGCCCCAGCATTTT
size: NA
V: TRBV5-8
D: TRBD1
J: TRBJ1-5

CDR3: CASTPFGLAGVNTGELFF
DNA: TGTGCCAGCACCCCTTTTGGACTAGCGGGGGTTAACACCGGGGAGCTGTTTTTT
size: NA
V: TRBV27
D: TRBD2
J: TRBJ2-2

CDR3: CASSPSGTGTEQYF
DNA: TGTGCCAGCTCACCTTCAGGGACAGGGACCGAGCAGTACTTC
size: NA
V: TRBV18
D: TRBD1
J: TRBJ2-7

CDR3: CASSLANSQPQHF
DNA: TGTGCCAGCAGCTTAGCCAACAGTCAGCCCCAGCATTTT
size: NA
V: TRBV7-2
D: NA
J: TRBJ1-5

CDR3: CASGRAASYEQYF
DNA: TGTGCCAGCGGGAGGGCAGCCTCCTACGAGCAGTACTTC
size: NA
V: TRBV25-1
D: TRBD2
J: TRBJ2-7

CDR3: CASRAEGRAGELFF
DNA: TGTGCCAGCAGGGCGGAGGGGCGGGCCGGGGAGCTGTTTTTT
size: NA
V: TRBV27
D: NA
J: TRBJ2-2

CDR3: CASSRTPDPNTGELFF
DNA: TGTGCCAGCAGCCGAACACCCGATCCGAACACCGGGGAGCTGTTTTTT
size: NA
V: TRBV7-2
D: NA
J: TRBJ2-2

CDR3: CASEKAGAGTENTEAFF
DNA: TGCGCCAGCGAGAAAGCAGGGGCCGGGACAGAGAACACTGAAGCTTTCTTT
size: NA
V: TRBV10-1
D: TRBD1
J: TRBJ1-1

CDR3: CASSQESTVHTYEQYF
DNA: TGTGCCAGCAGCCAAGAAAGTACAGTACACACCTACGAGCAGTACTTC
size: NA
V: TRBV4-2
D: NA
J: TRBJ2-7

CDR3: CASSPRTEGEQYF
DNA: TGTGCCAGCAGCCCCCGGACGGAGGGGGAGCAGTACTTC
size: NA
V: TRBV9
D: NA
J: TRBJ2-7

CDR3: CASSSWTGNNEQFF
DNA: TGTGCCAGCAGCAGTTGGACAGGCAACAATGAGCAGTTCTTC
size: NA
V: TRBV7-6
D: TRBD1
J: TRBJ2-1

CDR3: CASSLRDRGEETQYF
DNA: TGTGCCAGCAGCTTACGGGACAGGGGGGAAGAGACCCAGTACTTC
size: NA
V: TRBV7-3
D: TRBD1
J: TRBJ2-5

CDR3: CASSLLQLQGGGGELFF
DNA: TGTGCCAGCAGCTTACTACAGCTACAGGGTGGGGGCGGGGAGCTGTTTTTT
size: NA
V: TRBV7-3
D: NA
J: TRBJ2-2

CDR3: CASSKGTGVEYF
DNA: TGTGCCAGCAGTAAAGGGACAGGGGTGGAGTATTTT
size: NA
V: TRBV2
D: TRBD1
J: TRBJ2-3

CDR3: CASSVMAGPQYF
DNA: TGTGCCAGCAGCGTTATGGCGGGGCCCCAGTACTTC
size: NA
V: TRBV11-2
D: NA
J: TRBJ2-5

CDR3: CASSQGPGSYEQYF
DNA: TGTGCCAGCAGCCAAGGGCCGGGCTCCTACGAGCAGTACTTC
size: NA
V: TRBV4-2
D: NA
J: TRBJ2-7

CDR3: CSARTGVEQYF
DNA: TGCAGTGCTAGGACAGGGGTCGAGCAGTACTTC
size: NA
V: TRBV20-1
D: TRBD1
J: TRBJ2-7

CDR3: CASKRRQSNQPQHF
DNA: TGTGCCAGTAAGCGCAGACAGTCAAATCAGCCCCAGCATTTT
size: NA
V: TRBV19
D: NA
J: TRBJ1-5

CDR3: CASSQGQKETQYF
DNA: TGCGCCAGCAGCCAAGGACAGAAAGAGACCCAGTACTTC
size: NA
V: TRBV4-1
D: NA
J: TRBJ2-5

CDR3: CASSRGQGTYEQYF
DNA: TGTGCCAGCAGTCGGGGACAGGGTACCTACGAGCAGTACTTC
size: NA
V: TRBV6-5
D: TRBD1
J: TRBJ2-7

CDR3: CASSLLGTAEKLFF
DNA: TGCGCCAGCAGCCTCCTGGGGACAGCCGAAAAACTGTTTTTT
size: NA
V: TRBV4-1
D: TRBD1
J: TRBJ1-4

CDR3: CASSAEGAGTVNNSPLHF
DNA: TGTGCCAGTAGTGCTGAGGGAGCCGGGACAGTCAATAATTCACCCCTCCACTTT
size: NA
V: TRBV19
D: TRBD1
J: TRBJ1-6

CDR3: CSVERGPTDTQYF
DNA: TGCAGCGTTGAAAGGGGCCCCACAGATACGCAGTATTTT
size: NA
V: TRBV29-1
D: NA
J: TRBJ2-3

CDR3: CASSSQGSLETQYF
DNA: TGTGCCAGCAGCTCCCAGGGTAGCTTGGAGACCCAGTACTTC
size: NA
V: TRBV11-2
D: NA
J: TRBJ2-5

CDR3: CSATAGQSNQPQHF
DNA: TGCAGCGCAACCGCGGGGCAGAGCAATCAGCCCCAGCATTTT
size: NA
V: TRBV29-1
D: NA
J: TRBJ1-5

CDR3: CASSLGQRGAQQETQYF
DNA: TGCGCCAGCAGCTTGGGCCAGCGGGGGGCGCAACAAGAGACCCAGTACTTC
size: NA
V: TRBV5-1
D: TRBD2
J: TRBJ2-5

CDR3: CASSASGGDGETQYF
DNA: TGTGCCAGCAGCGCTAGCGGGGGGGATGGGGAGACCCAGTACTTC
size: once
V: TRBV7-3
D: TRBD2
J: TRBJ2-5

CDR3: CASSYGQDTFYGYTF
DNA: TGCGCCAGCAGCTATGGACAGGATACGTTCTATGGCTACACCTTC
size: NA
V: TRBV5-1
D: TRBD1
J: TRBJ1-2

CDR3: CASSSGLPPGYTF
DNA: TGCGCCAGCAGCAGCGGACTTCCCCCTGGCTACACCTTC
size: NA
V: TRBV5-1
D: NA
J: TRBJ1-2

CDR3: CASSLFQGAQYGYTF
DNA: TGTGCCAGCAGCCTTTTCCAGGGGGCGCAGTATGGCTACACCTTC
size: NA
V: TRBV7-3
D: TRBD1
J: TRBJ1-2

CDR3: CASSLAGGETQYF
DNA: TGTGCCAGCAGCTTAGCGGGGGGAGAGACCCAGTACTTC
size: NA
V: TRBV5-5
D: TRBD2
J: TRBJ2-5

CDR3: CASSLASGQGTGYTF
DNA: TGTGCCAGCAGCTTAGCGTCGGGACAGGGGACTGGCTACACCTTC
size: NA
V: TRBV7-6
D: TRBD1
J: TRBJ1-2

CDR3: CASRPQGNQPQHF
DNA: TGTGCCAGCAGGCCACAGGGAAATCAGCCCCAGCATTTT
size: NA
V: TRBV6-1
D: NA
J: TRBJ1-5

CDR3: CASSYSQDTLREQYF
DNA: TGTGCCAGCAGTTACTCCCAAGACACTCTACGCGAGCAGTACTTC
size: NA
V: TRBV6-5
D: NA
J: TRBJ2-7

CDR3: CASSGTSGSADTQYF
DNA: TGTGCCAGCAGCGGGACTAGCGGGAGCGCAGATACGCAGTATTTT
size: NA
V: TRBV9
D: TRBD2
J: TRBJ2-3

CDR3: CASSQGGRGVDTQYF
DNA: TGCGCCAGCAGCCAAGGCGGGCGGGGGGTGGATACGCAGTATTTT
size: NA
V: TRBV4-3
D: TRBD2
J: TRBJ2-3

CDR3: CASLEGSAGGNTIYF
DNA: TGTGCCAGCCTAGAGGGGTCGGCGGGAGGAAACACCATATATTTT
size: NA
V: TRBV28
D: NA
J: TRBJ1-3

CDR3: CASSDNRAAGYTF
DNA: TGTGCCAGCTCAGATAACAGGGCGGCCGGCTACACCTTC
size: NA
V: TRBV18
D: NA
J: TRBJ1-2

CDR3: CASGLILNSGTGIRDTQYF
DNA: TGTGCTAGTGGTTTGATTCTCAACTCAGGGACAGGGATAAGGGATACGCAGTATTTT
size: NA
V: TRBV12-5
D: TRBD1
J: TRBJ2-3

CDR3: CASSYDGTALSGGYTF
DNA: TGTGCCAGCAGTTACGACGGAACAGCCCTTTCTGGCGGCTACACCTTC
size: NA
V: TRBV6-6
D: NA
J: TRBJ1-2

CDR3: CASSLGGLNEQFF
DNA: TGTGCCAGCAGCTTAGGAGGGCTTAATGAGCAGTTCTTC
size: NA
V: TRBV7-2
D: NA
J: TRBJ2-1

CDR3: CASSQGLQGYEQYF
DNA: TGTGCCAGCAGCCAAGGGCTACAGGGCTACGAGCAGTACTTC
size: NA
V: TRBV14
D: NA
J: TRBJ2-7